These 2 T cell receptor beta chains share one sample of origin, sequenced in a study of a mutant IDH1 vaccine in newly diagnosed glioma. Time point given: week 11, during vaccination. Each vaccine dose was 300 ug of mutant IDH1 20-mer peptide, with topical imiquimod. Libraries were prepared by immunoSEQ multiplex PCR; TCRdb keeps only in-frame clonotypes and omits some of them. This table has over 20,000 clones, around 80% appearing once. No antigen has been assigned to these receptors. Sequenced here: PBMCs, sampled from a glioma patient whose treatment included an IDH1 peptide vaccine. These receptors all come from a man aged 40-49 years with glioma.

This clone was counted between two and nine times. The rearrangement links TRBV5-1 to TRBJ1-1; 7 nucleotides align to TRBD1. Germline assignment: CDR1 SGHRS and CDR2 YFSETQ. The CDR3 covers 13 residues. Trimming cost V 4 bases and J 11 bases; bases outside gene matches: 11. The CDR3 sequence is CASSADRQETAFF. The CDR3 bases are TGCGCCAGCAGCGCGGACAGGCAAGAAACGGCTTTCTTT.

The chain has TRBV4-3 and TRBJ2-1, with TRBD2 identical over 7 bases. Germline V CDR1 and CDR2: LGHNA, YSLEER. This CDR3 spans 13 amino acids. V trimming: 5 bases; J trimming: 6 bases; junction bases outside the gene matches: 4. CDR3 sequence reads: CASSGRAFNEQFF. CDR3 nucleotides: TGCGCCAGCAGCGGGAGGGCCTTCAATGAGCAGTTCTTC.